The source of this T cell receptor (beta chain) is a study of response to subunit inactivated influenza vaccine. TCRdb redid the calling of the RT-PCR reads with MiXCR, one entry per CDR3 protein. The table shows roughly 550,000 distinct CDR3 sequences, with approximately 24% occurring only once. CDR3 length: 14 residues. The germline V gene has CDR1 LNHDA and CDR2 SQIVND (reference sequence). V dropped 7 bases and J dropped 5; count of bases not matched to a gene: 8. These same data were also listed under a study on T cells expressing NK-cell markers. That source notes: UMIs were included in TCR beta cDNA generated by 5'RACE template switching. Of eight sequenced donors, seven were HCMV-seropositive and one HCMV-seronegative. Among a few donors, these clonotypes also ranked first in the CD3+CD56-NKG2C+ fraction.

Source: CD4+ T cells sorted from PBMCs, taken 11 to 12 days after vaccination. The V call is TRBV19, the J call TRBJ2-1; 7 bases line up with TRBD1. The source of this sequence is a man aged 45-65 years who received an inactivated influenza vaccine. CDR3 amino acids: CASNKGQQDNEQFF. CDR3 nucleotide sequence: TGTGCCAGTAATAAGGGACAGCAAGACAATGAGCAGTTCTTC.